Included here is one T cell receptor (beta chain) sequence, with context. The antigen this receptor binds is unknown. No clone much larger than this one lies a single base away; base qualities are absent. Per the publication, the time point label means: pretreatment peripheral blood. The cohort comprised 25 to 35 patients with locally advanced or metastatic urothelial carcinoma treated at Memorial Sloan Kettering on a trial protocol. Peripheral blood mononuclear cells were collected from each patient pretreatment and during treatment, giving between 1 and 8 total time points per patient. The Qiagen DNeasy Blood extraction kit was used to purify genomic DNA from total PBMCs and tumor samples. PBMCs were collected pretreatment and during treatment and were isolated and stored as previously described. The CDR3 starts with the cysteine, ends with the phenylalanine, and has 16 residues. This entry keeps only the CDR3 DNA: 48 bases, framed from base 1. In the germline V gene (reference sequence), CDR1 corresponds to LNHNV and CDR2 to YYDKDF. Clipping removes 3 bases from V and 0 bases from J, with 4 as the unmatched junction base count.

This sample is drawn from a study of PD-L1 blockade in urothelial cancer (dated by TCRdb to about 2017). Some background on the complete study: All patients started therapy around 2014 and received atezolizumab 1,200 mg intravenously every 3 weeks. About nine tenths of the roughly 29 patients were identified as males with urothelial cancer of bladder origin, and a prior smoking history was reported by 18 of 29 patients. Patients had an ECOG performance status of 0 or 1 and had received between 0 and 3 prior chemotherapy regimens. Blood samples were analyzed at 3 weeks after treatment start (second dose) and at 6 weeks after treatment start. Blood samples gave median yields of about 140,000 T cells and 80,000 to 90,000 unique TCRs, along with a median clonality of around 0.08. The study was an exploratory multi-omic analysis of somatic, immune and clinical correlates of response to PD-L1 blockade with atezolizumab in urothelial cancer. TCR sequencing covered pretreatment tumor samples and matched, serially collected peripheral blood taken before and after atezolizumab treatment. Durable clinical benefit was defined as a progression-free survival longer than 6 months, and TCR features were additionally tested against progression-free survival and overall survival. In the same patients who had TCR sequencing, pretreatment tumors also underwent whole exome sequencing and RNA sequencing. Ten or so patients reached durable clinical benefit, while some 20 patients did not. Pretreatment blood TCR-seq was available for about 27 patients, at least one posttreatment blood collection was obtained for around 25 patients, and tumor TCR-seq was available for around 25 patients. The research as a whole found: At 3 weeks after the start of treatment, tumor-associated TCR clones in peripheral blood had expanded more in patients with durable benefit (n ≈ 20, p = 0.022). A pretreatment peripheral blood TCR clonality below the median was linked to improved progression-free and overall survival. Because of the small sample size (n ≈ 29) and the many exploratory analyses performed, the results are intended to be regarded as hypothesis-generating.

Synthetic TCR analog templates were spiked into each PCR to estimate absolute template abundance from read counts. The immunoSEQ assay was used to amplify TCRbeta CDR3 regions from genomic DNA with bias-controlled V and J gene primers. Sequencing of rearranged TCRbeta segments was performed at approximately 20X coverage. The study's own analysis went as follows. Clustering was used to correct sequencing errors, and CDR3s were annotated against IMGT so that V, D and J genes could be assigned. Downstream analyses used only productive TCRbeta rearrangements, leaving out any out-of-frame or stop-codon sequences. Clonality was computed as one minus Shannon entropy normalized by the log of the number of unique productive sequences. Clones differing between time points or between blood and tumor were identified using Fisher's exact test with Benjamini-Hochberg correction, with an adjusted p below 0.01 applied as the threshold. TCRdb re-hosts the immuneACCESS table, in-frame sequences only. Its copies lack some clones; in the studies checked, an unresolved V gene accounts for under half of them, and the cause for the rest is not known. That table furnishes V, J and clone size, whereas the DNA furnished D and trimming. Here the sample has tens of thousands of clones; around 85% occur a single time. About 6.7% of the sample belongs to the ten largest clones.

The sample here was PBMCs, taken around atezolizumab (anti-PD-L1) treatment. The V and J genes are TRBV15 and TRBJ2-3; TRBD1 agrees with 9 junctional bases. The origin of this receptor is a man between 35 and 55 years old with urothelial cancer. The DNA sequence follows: TGTGCCACCAGCAGGGGGACAGGGTCTAGCACAGATACGCAGTATTTT. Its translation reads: CATSRGTGSSTDTQYF.